The T cell receptor beta chain described here comes from a study of blood T cell repertoires in COVID-19. Study as a whole: Sites across the United States, Italy and Spain contributed samples from acute and convalescent COVID-19. Nucleic acid was either cDNA or gDNA, and it came from T cells, B-cell-depleted T cells, or PBMCs.

In assigning cohorts, the study relied on participant-reported clinical history. Measured with immunoSEQ multiplex PCR; TCRdb has only the in-frame clones, and not every one. The table includes 150,000 to 200,000 clones, approximately 86% detected once. This CDR3 region has 14 residues. V lost 1 base and J lost 8, with 11 bases in between. Germline assignment: CDR1 SGHTA and CDR2 FQGNSA. The chain joins TRBV7-2 to TRBJ1-4; D gene unclear. The origin of this receptor is a woman aged 25 to 39 who had recovered from COVID-19. The sequenced material came from PBMCs or T cells enriched from blood (not recorded which). In DNA, the CDR3 is TGTGCCAGCAGCTTAGATTCAGTGAGGGAAAAACTGTTTTTT. It yields the protein CASSLDSVREKLFF. Full variable domain (outside the CDR3, taken from reference TRBV7-2 and TRBJ1-4): GAGVSQSPSNKVTEKGKDVELRCDPISGHTALYWYRQSLGQGLEFLIYFQGNSAPDKSGLPSDRFSAERTGGSVSTLTIQRTQQEDSAVYLCASSLDSVREKLFFGSGTQLSVL.